This paragraph covers one T cell receptor (beta chain) sequence. As yet, its antigen is unknown. CDR1 is SNHLY, CDR2 FYNNEI, per germline. CDR3 length: 18 residues. V was clipped by 6 bases and J by 3 bases; unmatched bases: 11. The data were taken from a study of T cells in localized non-small cell lung cancer. Study-level results: It remains possible that heterogeneity exists, since only one tumor region was sequenced. Adjacent lung exhibited a median of approximately 59 among the 100 most abundant tumor clones. Compared with tumor, uninvolved adjacent lung displayed greater T cell clonality, ranking highest overall. A higher density of T cells in blood coincided with extended overall survival.

Generated by immunoSEQ multiplex PCR, the TCRdb table keeps only in-frame clones and is missing some. This sample carries roughly 39,000 clones, 75% to 95% of them seen once, and the ten largest clones take about 11%. Sequences were derived from PBMCs, sampled before any cancer treatment. This sequence was found in a woman aged 35-75 years with stage II lung adenocarcinoma. The chain couples TRBV2 to TRBJ2-3; 14 positions agree with TRBD2. The CDR3 is CASSLGLAGVFSTDTQYF. CDR3 nucleotide sequence: TGTGCCAGCAGCCTGGGACTAGCGGGAGTATTTAGTACAGATACGCAGTATTTT.